This entry describes one T cell receptor (beta chain). The data belong to a study of blood T cell repertoires in COVID-19. Study in general: In each case, the material was cDNA or gDNA derived from T cells, B-cell-depleted T cells, or PBMCs.

Generated by immunoSEQ multiplex PCR, the TCRdb table keeps only in-frame clones and is missing some. The repertoire holds around 160,000 clones, with 80% as singletons. Germline CDR1 and CDR2: LNHDA and SQIVND (reference sequence). V was clipped by 9 bases and J by 1 base, with 9 bases between them. The CDR3 consists of 12 residues. Living in about 25 US areas, the participants were between roughly 18 and 90 years of age. This TCR was recovered from a woman aged 55-69 years who had recovered from COVID-19. Sample: PBMCs or T cells enriched from blood (not recorded which). J is TRBJ1-1 and V is TRBV19; D may be TRBD1 (5 bases). The CDR3 sequence: CASGDRNTEAFF. CDR3 nucleotide sequence: TGTGCCAGCGGCGACAGGAACACTGAAGCTTTCTTT.